This passage covers 31 T cell receptor beta chains from one sample sequenced in a study of cytomegalovirus exposure and HLA in healthy donors. The protocol was immunoSEQ multiplex PCR, while the TCRdb copy is restricted to in-frame clones and leaves out a portion. The data hold some 180,000 clones, with more than 75% observed a single time. The source material was PBMCs. The receptor source for this set is a man between 25 and 39 years old in good health and CMV-seropositive.

The CDR3 protein is CSVFGTGGYEQYF. CDR3 DNA: TGCAGCGTGTTCGGGACAGGGGGCTACGAGCAGTACTTC. The rearrangement joins TRBV29-1 to TRBJ2-7, with 11 nucleotides matching TRBD1. The CDR3 has 13 amino acids. CDR1 is SQVTM, CDR2 ANQGSEA, per germline. J was trimmed by 3 bases and V by 6 bases; bases with no gene match: 4.

V and J are TRBV30 and TRBJ1-1, with 7 bases that match TRBD1. V gave up 5 bases and J gave up 0 bases; unmatched junction bases: 9. CDR3 size: 15 residues. Germline CDR1 and CDR2: GTSNPN and SVGIG (reference sequence). The chain's CDR3 is CAWGTEVNMNTEAFF. CDR3 coding DNA: TGTGCCTGGGGGACAGAAGTTAACATGAACACTGAAGCTTTCTTT.

The chain joins TRBV2 to TRBJ1-1; D is possibly TRBD1 (5 bases). This CDR3 has 15 residues. Germline V gene lookup returns CDR1 SNHLY and CDR2 FYNNEI. Trimming shortened V by 6 bases and J by 5 bases, and 19 bases separated the two germline ends. CDR3 sequence reads: CASRGDSGAGTEAFF. CDR3 nucleotides: TGTGCCAGCAGGGGCGACAGCGGGGCGGGGACTGAAGCTTTCTTT.

This clone was seen a single time. The V gene is TRBV5-6, the J gene TRBJ2-7, with 8 bases lining up with TRBD1. The CDR3 runs to 15 residues. Germline lookup yields CDR1 SGHDT and CDR2 YYEEEE. Losses at the gene ends were 4 bases for V and 4 bases for J; bases not matched to a gene: 10. In DNA, the CDR3 is TGTGCCAGCAGCCTCTCCCCGGACAGGGTGTACGAGCAGTACTTC. Translation: CASSLSPDRVYEQYF.

There are many counts of this clone. This sequence joins TRBV6-6 and TRBJ1-2; 8 bases align to TRBD1. Trimming took 5 bases from V and 2 from J; bases not matched to a gene: 1. Germline CDR1 is MNHNY and CDR2 is SVGAGI (reference sequence). This CDR3 region has 13 residues. Here the CDR3 DNA reads TGTGCCAGCAGTCGGACAGGGAACTATGGCTACACCTTC. This translates into CASSRTGNYGYTF.

This chain uses TRBV28 with TRBJ1-4; 8 nucleotides line up with TRBD1. CDR1 is MDHEN and CDR2 is SYDVKM in the germline V gene. The CDR3 runs 14 residues. V shed 6 bases, J shed 8 bases, and the junction held 8 bases outside the gene matches. The CDR3 DNA follows: TGTGCCAGCAGATCAGGACAGGGTGGCGAAAAACTGTTTTTT. The encoded protein is CASRSGQGGEKLFF.

The chain links TRBV5-1 to TRBJ1-1, with D unresolved. The CDR3 length is 14 residues. V was trimmed by 0 bases and J by 0 bases, leaving 6 bases between them. Germline lookup yields CDR1 SGHRS and CDR2 YFSETQ. The CDR3 region is CASSLGLLNTEAFF. DNA for the CDR3: TGCGCCAGCAGCTTGGGACTGCTGAACACTGAAGCTTTCTTT. Variable domain in full (rest from reference TRBV5-1 and TRBJ1-1): KAGVTQTPRYLIKTRGQQVTLSCSPISGHRSVSWYQQTPGQGLQFLFEYFSETQRNKGNFPGRFSGRQFSNSRSEMNVSTLELGDSALYLCASSLGLLNTEAFFGQGTRLTVV.

In the case of this clone: In the same sample, other DNA sequences code for this CDR3. V gene TRBV4-3 combines with J gene TRBJ1-6; D is unresolved. The V gene's germline CDR1 is LGHNA and CDR2 YSLEER. Trimming shortened V by 4 bases and J by 9 bases, and 10 bases separated the two germline ends. This CDR3 is 13 amino acids long. Here the CDR3 DNA reads TGCGCCAGCAGCCCGGGGAGGAGTTCACCCCTCCACTTT. Protein sequence: CASSPGRSSPLHF.

The V gene is TRBV7-3, the J gene TRBJ2-2, with D perhaps TRBD1 or TRBD2 (5 bases each). The CDR3 extends over 16 amino acids. Germline CDR1 SGHTA, CDR2 FQGTGA. Trimming pared 5 bases from V and 1 base from J, leaving 14 bases between. In DNA, the CDR3 is TGTGCCAGCAGCCTGGGACCAACTCTGAACACCGGGGAGCTGTTTTTT. It specifies CASSLGPTLNTGELFF.

The chain couples TRBV5-4 to TRBJ1-3; no definite D call. Germline CDR1 is SGHNT and CDR2 is YYREEE (reference sequence). The CDR3 length is 14 residues. Trimming pared 0 bases from V and 7 bases from J, leaving 11 bases between. This CDR3 reads CASSLERFSNTIYF. Written as DNA, the CDR3 is TGTGCCAGCAGCTTGGAGCGATTTTCCAACACCATATATTTT.

The V gene is TRBV9, the J gene TRBJ2-2; a weak D match, TRBD1 (6 bases). Looked up from germline, CDR1 is SGDLS and CDR2 is YYNGEE. The CDR3 has 17 amino acids. Trimming removed 0 bases at V and 0 bases at J, with 12 bases between. The CDR3 loop is CASSVEDSGANTGELFF. The CDR3 nucleotides read TGTGCCAGCAGCGTAGAGGACAGCGGCGCGAACACCGGGGAGCTGTTTTTT.

This chain uses TRBV14 with TRBJ2-5; 7 nucleotides align to TRBD2. Germline V CDR1 and CDR2: SGHDN, FVKESK. Germline trimming cut 1 base from V and 5 bases from J; bases unmatched to any gene: 7. CDR3 length: 15 amino acids. The CDR3 nucleotides read TGTGCCAGCAGCCAAGGATCGGGGGGAGTCGAGACCCAGTACTTC. Protein: CASSQGSGGVETQYF.

This rearrangement joins TRBV18 to TRBJ1-1; tentatively, D is TRBD1 (6 bases). Germline V gene sequence: CDR1 KGHSH, CDR2 LQKENI. The CDR3 is 13 residues long. V was clipped by 8 bases and J by 0 bases, with 10 bases between them. The CDR3 DNA reads TGTGCCAGCCTACAGGGCTTGAACACTGAAGCTTTCTTT. Translated, it gives CASLQGLNTEAFF.

This clone came up a few times. J is TRBJ1-3 and V is TRBV20-1, with D unclear. V lost 3 bases to trimming and J lost 8 bases, with 8 bases between them. The V gene's germline CDR1 is DFQATT and CDR2 SNEGSKA (reference sequence). The CDR3 has 11 amino acids. In DNA form, the CDR3 reads TGCAGTGCTAGTCACGGGGACACCATATATTTT. Its translation is CSASHGDTIYF.

The chain combines TRBV7-9 with TRBJ2-4; no clear D gene. This CDR3 is built from 11 residues. Trimming cost V 5 bases and J 9 bases, with 8 bases left between them. Germline V gene sequence: CDR1 SEHNR, CDR2 FQNEAQ (reference sequence). CDR3: CASSPETIQYF. Written as DNA, the CDR3 is TGTGCCAGCAGCCCGGAGACCATTCAGTACTTC.

This clone was counted a single time. The chain has TRBV7-9 and TRBJ2-3, with D possibly called TRBD1 or TRBD2 (5 bases each). Trimming removed 0 bases from V and 3 bases from J, with 7 bases in between. CDR3 size: 14 residues. Germline V CDR1 and CDR2: SEHNR, FQNEAQ (reference sequence). The CDR3 loop is CASSLAGTTDTQYF. CDR3 in DNA: TGTGCCAGCAGCTTAGCCGGGACGACAGATACGCAGTATTTT.

This clone has just a few counts. V gene TRBV7-9 combines with J gene TRBJ2-7, with TRBD1 as a possible D gene (6 bases). The CDR3 runs to 14 residues. Germline lookup yields CDR1 SEHNR and CDR2 FQNEAQ (reference sequence). The germline V and J ends were trimmed by 5 bases and 1 base, with 12 bases remaining between them. The CDR3 bases are TGTGCCAGCAGCCCCCCTGGACAGTCCTACGAGCAGTACTTC. Translating gives CASSPPGQSYEQYF.

The chain recombines TRBV9 with TRBJ2-7; D is perhaps TRBD1 or TRBD2 (5 bases each). The CDR3 contains 13 residues. From germline, CDR1 is SGDLS and CDR2 YYNGEE. V shed 4 bases and J shed 6 bases, with 14 bases lying between them. CDR3 residues: CASSPEGGGEQYF. The CDR3 DNA follows: TGTGCCAGCAGCCCAGAAGGTGGGGGCGAGCAGTACTTC. Looking up the rest from reference TRBV9 and TRBJ2-7 gives the full variable domain: DSGVTQTPKHLITATGQRVTLRCSPRSGDLSVYWYQQSLDQGLQFLIQYYNGEERAKGNILERFSAQQFPDLHSELNLSSLELGDSALYFCASSPEGGGEQYFGPGTRLTVT.

Only a few counts were recorded for this clone. V usage is TRBV18 and J usage is TRBJ1-1; a weak D match, TRBD1 (6 bases). The V and J ends lost 4 bases and 1 base respectively, with 10 bases between them. CDR3 length: 14 amino acids. Germline assignment: CDR1 KGHSH and CDR2 LQKENI. The CDR3 loop is CASSLGAGNTEAFF. CDR3 DNA sequence: TGTGCCAGCTCACTGGGGGCAGGGAACACTGAAGCTTTCTTT.

The J gene is TRBJ2-2, the V gene TRBV7-6; no firm D call. The germline V gene encodes CDR1 SGHVS and CDR2 FNYEAQ. The CDR3 runs 13 residues. V was shortened by 3 bases and J by 8 bases, with 10 bases between the two germline ends. Here the CDR3 reads CASSFLEAGELFF. The CDR3 DNA reads TGTGCCAGCAGCTTTTTAGAAGCTGGGGAGCTGTTTTTT.

The chain employs TRBV30 and TRBJ1-5; weak D call: TRBD1 (6 bases). This CDR3 has 13 residues. CDR1 GTSNPN and CDR2 SVGIG come from the germline V gene (reference sequence). With 3 bases removed from V and 4 bases from J, the gap between germline ends came to 10 bases. The CDR3 region has the DNA TGTGCCTGGAGCGGGACAACTAATCAGCCCCAGCATTTT. Translating gives CAWSGTTNQPQHF.

The V call is TRBV11-2, the J call TRBJ2-7, with D unclear. Germline V gene sequence: CDR1 SGHAT, CDR2 FQNNGV. The CDR3 has 12 amino acids. V was pared by 8 bases and J by 5 bases, with 13 bases between. CDR3 coding DNA: TGTGCCAGCGGCGGCAACGCGGACGAGCAGTACTTC. It encodes CASGGNADEQYF.

CDR3 in amino acids: CSVKGEANTGELFF. CDR3 coding DNA: TGCAGCGTTAAGGGAGAAGCGAACACCGGGGAGCTGTTTTTT. The V gene is TRBV29-1, the J gene TRBJ2-2, with a tentative D call TRBD2 (5 bases). The CDR3 is made up of 14 amino acids. Germline CDR1 SQVTM, CDR2 ANQGSEA. Trimming shortened V by 5 bases and J by 0 bases, and 10 bases separated the two germline ends.

The V gene is TRBV4-1, the J gene TRBJ1-5; D is ambiguous. The CDR3 length is 15 residues. CDR1 is MGHRA and CDR2 is YSYEKL in the germline V gene. V was pared by 1 base and J by 5 bases, with 12 bases between. The CDR3 DNA is TGCGCCAGCAGCCAAGGTGCTCTAACTTATCAGCCCCAGCATTTT. Protein: CASSQGALTYQPQHF.

This chain links TRBV6-5 with TRBJ2-3; the D is unclear. The CDR3 runs 13 residues. CDR1 and CDR2 from the germline V gene are MNHEY and SVGAGI. Between the trimmed V and J ends, which lost 6 bases and 7 bases, there was a span of 14 bases. In nucleotides, the CDR3 is TGTGCCAGCAGGCCAGGCCCAGCGAATACGCAGTATTTT. Protein: CASRPGPANTQYF.

V gene TRBV9 combines with J gene TRBJ1-5; D call uncertain. The V gene's germline CDR1 is SGDLS and CDR2 YYNGEE. The CDR3 sequence is 14 residues long. The V end was cut by 5 bases, the J end by 11 bases, with 20 bases between. CDR3 in amino acids: CASSLSASSQSQHF. CDR3 sequence (DNA): TGTGCCAGCAGTTTGTCGGCCAGCAGCCAGTCCCAGCATTTT.

This clone was detected only once. V usage is TRBV9 and J usage is TRBJ2-2; maybe TRBD2 (7 bases). CDR1 and CDR2 from the germline V gene are SGDLS and YYNGEE. Trimming pared 0 bases from V and 4 bases from J, leaving 10 bases between. The CDR3 extends over 15 amino acids. CDR3 region: CASSVAAGATGELFF. DNA of the CDR3: TGTGCCAGCAGCGTAGCTGCGGGGGCCACCGGGGAGCTGTTTTTT.

The CDR3 bases are TGCGCCAGCAGCTTGAGGGACAGCGCGAATGAAAAACTGTTTTTT. As protein: CASSLRDSANEKLFF. The V gene is TRBV5-1, the J gene TRBJ1-4, with 7 bases lining up with TRBD1. Per the germline V gene, CDR1 is SGHRS and CDR2 is YFSETQ. Losses at the gene ends were 1 base for V and 5 bases for J; bases not matched to a gene: 5. This CDR3 is 15 amino acids long.

This clone was found once. The genes are TRBV15 and TRBJ2-7; 8 bases are shared with TRBD2. The CDR3 is 15 residues long. Germline V lookup: CDR1 LNHNV, CDR2 YYDKDF (reference sequence). V shed 1 base, J shed 0 bases, and the junction held 2 bases outside the gene matches. CDR3 DNA sequence: TGTGCCACCAGCAGAGGGGCGGGGGGCTCCTACGAGCAGTACTTC. Protein sequence: CATSRGAGGSYEQYF.

The V call is TRBV9, the J call TRBJ2-2; D uncertain. In germline, CDR1 is SGDLS, CDR2 YYNGEE. The CDR3 totals 15 residues. The V and J ends lost 5 bases and 6 bases respectively, with 17 bases between them. CDR3: CASSATGKHAGELFF. As DNA, the CDR3 is TGTGCCAGCAGTGCCACGGGTAAACACGCCGGGGAGCTGTTTTTT.

This clone has just one count. V usage is TRBV11-3 and J usage is TRBJ2-7; possibly TRBD1 for D (6 bases). Deletions cut 2 bases from V and 3 bases from J, with 8 bases between. The CDR3 runs 13 residues. Germline V lookup: CDR1 SGHNT, CDR2 YENEEA. The CDR3 nucleotides are TGTGCCAGCAGCTTACCGACAGGCTACGAGCAGTACTTC. Translating gives CASSLPTGYEQYF.